This TCR beta chain derives from a study of blood T cells in healthy people across ages. PCR was performed a second time for roughly 7 to 11 cycles using a sample-barcoded 5' primer and a J-beta primer mix. Each CDR3 protein gets one entry after TCRdb re-called the 5' RACE reads with MiXCR. The sample has 500,000 to 600,000 distinct CDR3 sequences, approximately 27% seen once. Every sample yielded at least 6 million isolated PBMCs. V lost 1 base to trimming and J lost 6 bases, with 9 bases between them. The germline V gene has CDR1 SQVTM and CDR2 ANQGSEA. This CDR3 has 12 residues. This clonotype was observed a handful of times.

The source is a woman in her seventies in good health. Sequences were obtained from blood. V gene TRBV29-1 combines with J gene TRBJ1-1; D is unclear. In DNA, the CDR3 is TGCAGCGTTGAAGGGGATCTCTCTGAAGCTTTCTTT. It encodes CSVEGDLSEAFF.